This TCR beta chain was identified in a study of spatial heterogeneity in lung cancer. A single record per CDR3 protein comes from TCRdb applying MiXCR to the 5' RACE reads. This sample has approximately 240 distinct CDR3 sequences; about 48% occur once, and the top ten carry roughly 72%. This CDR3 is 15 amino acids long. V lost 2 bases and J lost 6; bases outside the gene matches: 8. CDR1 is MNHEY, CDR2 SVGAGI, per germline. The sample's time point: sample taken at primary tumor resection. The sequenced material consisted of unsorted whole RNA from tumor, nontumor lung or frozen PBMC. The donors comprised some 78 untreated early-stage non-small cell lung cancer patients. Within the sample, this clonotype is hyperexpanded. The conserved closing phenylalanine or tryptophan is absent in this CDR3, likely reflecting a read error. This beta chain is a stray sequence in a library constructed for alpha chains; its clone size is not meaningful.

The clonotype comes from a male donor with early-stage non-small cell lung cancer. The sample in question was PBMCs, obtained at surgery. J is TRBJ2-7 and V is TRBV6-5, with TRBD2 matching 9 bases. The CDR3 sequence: CASSYGGGAGGEQYL. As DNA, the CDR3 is TGTGCCAGCAGTTACGGCGGGGGGGCCGGCGGCGAGCAGTACCTC.